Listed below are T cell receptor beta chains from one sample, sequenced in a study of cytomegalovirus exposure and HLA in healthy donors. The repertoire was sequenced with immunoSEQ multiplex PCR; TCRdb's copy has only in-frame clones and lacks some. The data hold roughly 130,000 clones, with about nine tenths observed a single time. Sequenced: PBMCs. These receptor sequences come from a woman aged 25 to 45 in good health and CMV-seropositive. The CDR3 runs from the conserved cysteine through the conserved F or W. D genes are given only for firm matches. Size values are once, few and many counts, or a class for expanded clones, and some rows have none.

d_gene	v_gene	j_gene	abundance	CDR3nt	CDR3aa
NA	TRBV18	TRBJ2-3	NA	TGTGCCAGCTCACCAGCGGGATCAGCGACAGATACGCAGTATTTT	CASSPAGSATDTQYF
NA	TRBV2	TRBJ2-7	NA	TGTGCCAGCAGTGAAGCGCGAGTTTACGAGCAGTACTTC	CASSEARVYEQYF
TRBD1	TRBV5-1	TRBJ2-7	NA	TGCGCCAGCAGCTGGACAGGGGAGGCCGAGCAGTACTTC	CASSWTGEAEQYF
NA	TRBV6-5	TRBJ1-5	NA	TGTGCCAGCAGAGGGGGGGGGAATCAGCCCCAGCATTTT	CASRGGGNQPQHF
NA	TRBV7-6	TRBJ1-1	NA	TGTGCCAGCAGCACGGGACGCCAGGGGTATACTGAAGCTTTCTTT	CASSTGRQGYTEAFF
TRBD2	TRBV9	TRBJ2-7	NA	TGTGCCAGCAGCCGCAAACTAGCGGGAGGGCCTGTGTGGGACGAGCAGTACTTC	CASSRKLAGGPVWDEQYF
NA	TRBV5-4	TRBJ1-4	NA	TGTGCCAGCAGCTTCACGCCTAAAATTGCAACTAATGAAAAACTGTTTTTT	CASSFTPKIATNEKLFF
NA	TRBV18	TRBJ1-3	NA	TGTGCCAGCTCGCTCGGCGGTCCTGGAAACACCATATATTTT	CASSLGGPGNTIYF
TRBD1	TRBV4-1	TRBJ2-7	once	TGCGCCAGCAGCCAGGGATACAGGGGTTCCTACTCCTACGAGCAGTACTTC	CASSQGYRGSYSYEQYF
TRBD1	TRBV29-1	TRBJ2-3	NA	TGCAGCGTTGAAGATCAGGGACAGGCTACAGATACGCAGTATTTT	CSVEDQGQATDTQYF
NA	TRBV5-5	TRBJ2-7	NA	TGTGCCAGCAGCCTCCTTGGACAGCCCAACTCCTACGAGCAGTACTTC	CASSLLGQPNSYEQYF
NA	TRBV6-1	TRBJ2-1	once	TGTGCCAGCAGTGCCGGGACACCTCGCCCGGGCTCCTACAATGAGCAGTTCTTC	CASSAGTPRPGSYNEQFF
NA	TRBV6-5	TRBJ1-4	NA	TGTGCCAGCAGTTACTTTGCAGGGAATGAAAAACTGTTTTTT	CASSYFAGNEKLFF
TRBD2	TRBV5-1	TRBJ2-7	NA	TGCGCCAGCAGCTTGGACGGCGCGGGAGGACCATACGAGCAGTACTTC	CASSLDGAGGPYEQYF
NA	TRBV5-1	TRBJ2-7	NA	TGCGCCAGCAGCTTGGCAGCGACCTCCTACGAGCAGTACTTC	CASSLAATSYEQYF
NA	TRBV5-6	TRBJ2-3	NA	TGTGCCAGCAGCTTCCGAGGGCCAGATACGCAGTATTTT	CASSFRGPDTQYF
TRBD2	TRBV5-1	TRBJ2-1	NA	TGCGCCAGCAGCTCCCTTGGCCAGCGGGAGGTCAATGAGCAGTTCTTC	CASSSLGQREVNEQFF
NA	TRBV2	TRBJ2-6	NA	TGTGCCAGCATTGGCCAGGGTAGCTCTGGGGCCAACGTCCTGACTTTC	CASIGQGSSGANVLTF
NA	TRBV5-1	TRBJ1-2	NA	TGCGCCAGCAGCTTAGGGGGAGAAAGCTACACCTTC	CASSLGGESYTF
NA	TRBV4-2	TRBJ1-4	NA	TGTGCCAGCAGCCAAGAAAAAGGGGCGTACGAAAAACTGTTTTTT	CASSQEKGAYEKLFF
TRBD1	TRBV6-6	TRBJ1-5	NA	TGTGCCAGCAGTTATCGGACAGGGGGGGGCAATCAGCCCCAGCATTTT	CASSYRTGGGNQPQHF
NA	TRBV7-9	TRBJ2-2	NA	TGTGCCAGCAGCTTATCCCTGGGCTCACCCGGGGAGCTGTTTTTT	CASSLSLGSPGELFF
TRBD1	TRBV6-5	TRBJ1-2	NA	TGTGCCAGCAATCGACAGGGAATAGGCGGCTACACCTTC	CASNRQGIGGYTF
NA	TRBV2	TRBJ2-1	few	TGTGCCAGCAGTCAGGGCGAAGGGCAGTTCTTC	CASSQGEGQFF
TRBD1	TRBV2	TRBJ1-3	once	TGTGCCAGCAGTGGCCGGGACAGGCTGCTCTCTGGAAACACCATATATTTT	CASSGRDRLLSGNTIYF
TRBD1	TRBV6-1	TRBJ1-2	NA	TGTGCCAGCAGTTTAACAGGGGACTATGGCTACACCTTC	CASSLTGDYGYTF
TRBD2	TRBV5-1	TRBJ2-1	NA	TGCGCCAGCAGCTTAGAGAAGCGGGAGCGGGACGAGCAGTTCTTC	CASSLEKRERDEQFF
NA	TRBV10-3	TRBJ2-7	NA	TGTGCCTGCAGGGGGGACCCTTCCTACGAGCAGTACTTC	CACRGDPSYEQYF
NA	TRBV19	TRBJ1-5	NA	TGTGCCAGTAGTCCCCGAGTAGCGGGTGGCAGCAATCAGCCCCAGCATTTT	CASSPRVAGGSNQPQHF
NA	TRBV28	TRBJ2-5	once	TGTGCCAGCGGCCCAGGGAATTTCATAGAGACCCAGTACTTC	CASGPGNFIETQYF
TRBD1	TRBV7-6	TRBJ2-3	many	TGTGCCAGCACCGCCGGGACAGGGGCAGATACGCAGTATTTT	CASTAGTGADTQYF